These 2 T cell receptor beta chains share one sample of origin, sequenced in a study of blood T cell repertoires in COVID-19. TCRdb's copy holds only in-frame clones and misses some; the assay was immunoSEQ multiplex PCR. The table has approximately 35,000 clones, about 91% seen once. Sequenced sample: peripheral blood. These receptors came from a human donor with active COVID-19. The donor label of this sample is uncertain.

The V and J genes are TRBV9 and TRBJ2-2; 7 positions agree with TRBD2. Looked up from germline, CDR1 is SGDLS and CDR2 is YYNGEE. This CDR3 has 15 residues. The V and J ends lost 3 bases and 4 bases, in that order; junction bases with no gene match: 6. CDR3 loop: CASSGGAGLTGELFF. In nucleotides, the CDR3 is TGTGCCAGCAGCGGTGGAGCGGGGCTCACCGGGGAGCTGTTTTTT.

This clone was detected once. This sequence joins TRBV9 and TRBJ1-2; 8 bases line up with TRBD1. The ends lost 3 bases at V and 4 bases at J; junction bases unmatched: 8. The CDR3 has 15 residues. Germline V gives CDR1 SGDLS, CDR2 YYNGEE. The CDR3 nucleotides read TGTGCCAGCAGCGGCATGACAGGGGTTATCTATGGCTACACCTTC. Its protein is CASSGMTGVIYGYTF.